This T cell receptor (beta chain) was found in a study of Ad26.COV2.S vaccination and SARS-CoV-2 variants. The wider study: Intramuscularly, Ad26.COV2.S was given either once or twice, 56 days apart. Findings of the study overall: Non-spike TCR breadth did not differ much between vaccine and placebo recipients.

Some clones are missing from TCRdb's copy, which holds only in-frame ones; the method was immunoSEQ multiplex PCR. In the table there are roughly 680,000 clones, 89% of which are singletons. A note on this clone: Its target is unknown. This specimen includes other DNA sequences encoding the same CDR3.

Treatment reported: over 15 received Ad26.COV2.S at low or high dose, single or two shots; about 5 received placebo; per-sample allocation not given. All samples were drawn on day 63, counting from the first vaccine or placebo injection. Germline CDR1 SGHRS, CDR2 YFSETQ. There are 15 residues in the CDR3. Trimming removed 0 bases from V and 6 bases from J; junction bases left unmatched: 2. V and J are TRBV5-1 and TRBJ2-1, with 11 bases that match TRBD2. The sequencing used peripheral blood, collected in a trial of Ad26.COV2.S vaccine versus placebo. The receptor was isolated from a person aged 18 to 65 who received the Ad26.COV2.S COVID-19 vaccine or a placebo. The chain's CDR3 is CASSLGTSGSNEQFF. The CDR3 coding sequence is TGCGCCAGCAGCTTGGGGACTAGCGGGTCCAATGAGCAGTTCTTC.